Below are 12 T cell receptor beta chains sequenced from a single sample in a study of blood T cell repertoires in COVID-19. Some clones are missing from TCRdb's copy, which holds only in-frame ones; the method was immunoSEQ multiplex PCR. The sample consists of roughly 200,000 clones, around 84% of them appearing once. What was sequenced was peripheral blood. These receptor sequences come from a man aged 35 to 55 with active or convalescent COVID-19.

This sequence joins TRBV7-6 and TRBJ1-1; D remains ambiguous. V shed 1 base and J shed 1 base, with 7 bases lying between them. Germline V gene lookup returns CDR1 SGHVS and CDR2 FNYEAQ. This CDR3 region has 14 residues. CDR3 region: CASSLGGPNTEAFF. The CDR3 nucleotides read TGTGCCAGCAGCTTAGGAGGGCCGAACACTGAAGCTTTCTTT.

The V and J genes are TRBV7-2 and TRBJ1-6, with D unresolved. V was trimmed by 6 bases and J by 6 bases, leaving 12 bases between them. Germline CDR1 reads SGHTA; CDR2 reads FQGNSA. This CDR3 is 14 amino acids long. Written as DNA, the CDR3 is TGTGCCAGCAGGGTTGGCGGATCTAATTCACCCCTCCACTTT. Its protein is CASRVGGSNSPLHF.

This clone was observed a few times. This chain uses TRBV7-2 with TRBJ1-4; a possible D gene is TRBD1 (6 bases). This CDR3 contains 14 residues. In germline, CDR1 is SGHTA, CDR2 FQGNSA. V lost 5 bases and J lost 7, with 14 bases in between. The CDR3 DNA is TGTGCCAGCAGCACTCGACAGGATGGTGAAAAACTGTTTTTT. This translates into CASSTRQDGEKLFF.

CDR3 amino acids: CAISGGRGANLGETQYF. As DNA, the CDR3 is TGTGCCATCAGTGGCGGACGGGGGGCCAATCTAGGGGAGACCCAGTACTTC. This chain joins TRBV10-3 and TRBJ2-5, with D tentatively TRBD2 (7 bases). CDR1 and CDR2 (germline): ENHRY, SYGVKD. The CDR3 runs to 17 residues. V lost 4 bases and J lost 5, with 23 bases in between.

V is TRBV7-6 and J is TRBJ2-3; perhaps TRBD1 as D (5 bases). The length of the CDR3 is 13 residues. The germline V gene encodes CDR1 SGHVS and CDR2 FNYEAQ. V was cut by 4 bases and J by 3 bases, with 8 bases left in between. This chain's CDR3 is CASSSGQTDTQYF. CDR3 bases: TGTGCCAGCAGCTCCGGACAAACAGATACGCAGTATTTT.

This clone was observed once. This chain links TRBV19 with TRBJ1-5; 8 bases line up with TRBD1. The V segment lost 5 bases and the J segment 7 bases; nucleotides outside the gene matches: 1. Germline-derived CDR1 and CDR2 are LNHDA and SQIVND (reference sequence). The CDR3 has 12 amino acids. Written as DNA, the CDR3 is TGTGCCAGTAGTCAGGGGGCACAGCCCCAGCATTTT. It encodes CASSQGAQPQHF.

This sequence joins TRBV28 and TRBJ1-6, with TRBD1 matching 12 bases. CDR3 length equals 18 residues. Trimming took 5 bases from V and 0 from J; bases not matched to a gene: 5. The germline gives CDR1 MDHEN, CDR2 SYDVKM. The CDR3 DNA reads TGTGCCAGCAGTCCCGGGACAGGGGGCTCCTCCTATAATTCACCCCTCCACTTT. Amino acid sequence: CASSPGTGGSSYNSPLHF.

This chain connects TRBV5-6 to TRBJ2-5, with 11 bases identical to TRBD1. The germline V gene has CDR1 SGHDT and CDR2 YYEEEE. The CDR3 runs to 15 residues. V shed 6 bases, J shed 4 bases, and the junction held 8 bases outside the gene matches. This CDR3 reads CASNKFGQGAETQYF. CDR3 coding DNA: TGTGCCAGCAACAAGTTTGGACAGGGGGCAGAGACCCAGTACTTC. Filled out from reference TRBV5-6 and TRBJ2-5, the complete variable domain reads DAGVTQSPTHLIKTRGQQVTLRCSPKSGHDTVSWYQQALGQGPQFIFQYYEEEERQRGNFPDRFSGHQFPNYSSELNVNALLLGDSALYLCASNKFGQGAETQYFGPGTRLLVL.

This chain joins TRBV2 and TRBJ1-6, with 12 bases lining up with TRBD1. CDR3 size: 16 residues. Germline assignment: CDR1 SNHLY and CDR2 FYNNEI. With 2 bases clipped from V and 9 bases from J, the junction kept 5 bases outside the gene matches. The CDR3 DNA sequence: TGTGCCAGCAGTGAATTGGGGACAGGGGGCGGTTCACCCCTCCACTTT. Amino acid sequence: CASSELGTGGGSPLHF. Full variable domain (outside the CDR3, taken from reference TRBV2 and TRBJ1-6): EPEVTQTPSHQVTQMGQEVILRCVPISNHLYFYWYRQILGQKVEFLVSFYNNEISEKSEIFDDQFSVERPDGSNFTLKIRSTKLEDSAMYFCASSELGTGGGSPLHFGNGTRLTVT.

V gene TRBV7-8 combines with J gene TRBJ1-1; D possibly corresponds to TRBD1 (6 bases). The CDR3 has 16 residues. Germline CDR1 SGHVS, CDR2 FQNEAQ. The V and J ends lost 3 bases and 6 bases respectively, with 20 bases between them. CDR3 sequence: CASSFRRDTKGAEAFF. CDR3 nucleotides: TGTGCCAGCAGCTTCCGCCGGGACACGAAAGGCGCTGAAGCTTTCTTT.

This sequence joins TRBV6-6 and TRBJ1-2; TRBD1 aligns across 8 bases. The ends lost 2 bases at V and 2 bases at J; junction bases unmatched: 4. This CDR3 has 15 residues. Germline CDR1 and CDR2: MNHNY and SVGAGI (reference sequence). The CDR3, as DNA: TGTGCCAGCAGTTACCCGGGACAGGAGAACTATGGCTACACCTTC. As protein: CASSYPGQENYGYTF.

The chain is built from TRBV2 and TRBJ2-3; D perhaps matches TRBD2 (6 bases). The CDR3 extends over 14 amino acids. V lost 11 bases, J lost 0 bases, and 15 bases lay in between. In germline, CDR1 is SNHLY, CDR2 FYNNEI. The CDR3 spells CAGGGSGSTDTQYF. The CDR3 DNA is TGTGCCGGGGGTGGGAGCGGGAGCACAGATACGCAGTATTTT.